The TCR beta chain under discussion was sequenced for a study of memory CD4+ T cells and cytomegalovirus serostatus. Method: immunoSEQ multiplex PCR; TCRdb's copy keeps in-frame clones and lacks some. The sample carries 40,000 to 45,000 clones, approximately 82% recorded once. Single viable CD3+CD4+CD8-CD45RO+ cells were sorted as the memory CD4+ T cells. Remarks on this clone: The antigen remains undetermined.

Overall study results and limits: A US-trained random forest predicted CMV serostatus with median AUC around 0.92.

The source material was memory CD4+ T cells from blood. This TCR derives from an adult in good health and CMV-seronegative.

The CDR3 coding sequence is TGTGCCAGCAGTGACCCCGGGACAGGGGATACTGAAGCTTTCTTT. It specifies CASSDPGTGDTEAFF. The chain employs TRBV25-1 and TRBJ1-1, with 10 positions matching TRBD1. Germline loops: CDR1 MGHDK, CDR2 SYGVNS. The CDR3 runs 15 residues. Trimming took 3 bases from V and 5 from J; bases not matched to a gene: 6.